Shown below are 14 T cell receptor beta chains from a single sample sequenced in a study of identical twins. TCRdb re-called the 5' RACE reads through MiXCR, storing one row per CDR3 protein. The table lists roughly 770,000 distinct CDR3 sequences, 15% to 20% of them singletons, with under 15% in the top ten. The same specimen was also included in a second study, on T cells expressing NK-cell markers.

Sequenced input: PBMCs. Every receptor here comes from a woman under 30 in good health.

The chain couples TRBV12-3 or TRBV12-4 to TRBJ1-2; TRBD1 matches at 12 bases. The CDR3 is 15 amino acids. V lost 6 bases, J lost 8 bases, and 10 bases stayed unmatched. The CDR3 loop is CASRLPGQGAQGYTF. As DNA, the CDR3 is TGTGCCAGCAGACTCCCGGGACAGGGGGCGCAGGGCTACACCTTC.

This clonotype has more than one count but fewer than ten. This rearrangement joins TRBV6-1 to TRBJ2-2, with 12 bases that match TRBD1. Germline V gene sequence: CDR1 MNHNS, CDR2 SASEGT. This CDR3 has 18 residues. V was pared by 5 bases and J by 2 bases, with 9 bases of the junction left unmatched. The CDR3 DNA sequence: TGTGCCAGCAGTCCGGGACAGGGGGCGTCAGTCAACACCGGGGAGCTGTTTTTT. The encoded protein is CASSPGQGASVNTGELFF.

This clonotype was seen only a few times. The chain couples TRBV7-9 to TRBJ2-1; the match to TRBD2 covers 14 bases. Trimming removed 3 bases from V and 9 bases from J; junction bases left unmatched: 4. Germline V gives CDR1 SEHNR, CDR2 FQNEAQ (reference sequence). The CDR3 consists of 15 residues. This CDR3 reads CASSFRLAGGREQFF. CDR3 bases: TGTGCCAGCAGCTTCCGACTAGCGGGGGGGCGTGAGCAGTTCTTC.

The chain is built from TRBV5-4 and TRBJ2-5; TRBD1 matches 9 bases. V was pared by 2 bases and J by 3 bases, with 17 bases of the junction left unmatched. The germline gives CDR1 SGHNT, CDR2 YYREEE (reference sequence). The CDR3 loop spans 19 amino acids. The CDR3 loop is CASSFYPPRQGDNEETQYF. DNA for the CDR3: TGTGCCAGCAGCTTCTACCCCCCGAGACAGGGGGATAACGAAGAGACCCAGTACTTC.

In this sample, this clonotype turned up a few times. V gene TRBV7-2 combines with J gene TRBJ2-7, with 7 bases fitting TRBD2. This CDR3 has 14 residues. V was pared by 4 bases and J by 3 bases, with 6 bases of the junction left unmatched. The germline V gene encodes CDR1 SGHTA and CDR2 FQGNSA. The CDR3 reads CASSSRGGRYEQYF. The CDR3 DNA reads as TGTGCCAGCAGCTCCCGGGGAGGGCGCTACGAGCAGTACTTC.

Only a few counts were recorded for this clonotype. This chain links TRBV12-3 or TRBV12-4 with TRBJ2-7; 7 bases agree with TRBD2. The CDR3 runs to 15 residues. The ends lost 5 bases at V and 5 bases at J; junction bases unmatched: 12. The CDR3 coding sequence is TGTGCCAGCAGTCCCCGGGAGGTGGCGAACGACGAGCAGTACTTC. The encoded protein is CASSPREVANDEQYF.

The chain couples TRBV5-1 to TRBJ2-7, with 7 bases aligning to TRBD1. CDR3 size: 15 residues. V shed 4 bases, J shed 6 bases, and the junction held 13 bases outside the gene matches. From germline, CDR1 is SGHRS and CDR2 YFSETQ. The CDR3 reads CASSPRTGEAPEQYF. DNA for the CDR3: TGCGCCAGCAGCCCCCGGACAGGTGAGGCTCCCGAGCAGTACTTC.

This sequence joins TRBV9 and TRBJ2-7; 9 bases align to TRBD1. Unmatched junction bases numbered 12, after V lost 2 bases and J lost 0 bases. The germline CDR1 and CDR2 sequences are SGDLS and YYNGEE. CDR3 length: 18 residues. CDR3 region: CASSVHLLQGAPSYEQYF. CDR3 coding DNA: TGTGCCAGCAGCGTCCACCTCTTACAGGGGGCTCCCTCCTACGAGCAGTACTTC.

The V and J genes are TRBV3-1 and TRBJ2-3; D not resolved. CDR1 is LGHDT and CDR2 is YNNKEL in the germline V gene (reference sequence). CDR3 length: 12 amino acids. Trimming stripped 2 bases from V and 5 bases from J, with 5 bases between. DNA of the CDR3: TGTGCCAGCAGCCAACTGGGAGATACGCAGTATTTT. Translating it yields CASSQLGDTQYF.

This clonotype appeared a few times. The V call is TRBV25-1, the J call TRBJ2-7; 8 bases map to TRBD1. In germline, CDR1 is MGHDK, CDR2 SYGVNS. V lost 8 bases and J lost 2; bases outside the gene matches: 8. This CDR3 comprises 14 residues. The CDR3 DNA is TGTGCCAGCCAGGGTGGACAGGGAGCCTACGAGCAGTACTTC. This codes for CASQGGQGAYEQYF.

The chain recombines TRBV5-5 with TRBJ1-1; TRBD1 matches 7 bases. The CDR3 contains 15 residues. Germline values: CDR1 SGHKS, CDR2 YYEKEE (reference sequence). V gave up 2 bases and J gave up 0 bases; unmatched junction bases: 4. The CDR3 is CASSFTDRLNTEAFF. The CDR3 DNA reads TGTGCCAGCAGCTTTACGGACAGGCTGAACACTGAAGCTTTCTTT.

Many counts were recorded for this clonotype. The chain links TRBV29-1 to TRBJ1-5, with D unresolved. The germline V gene has CDR1 SQVTM and CDR2 ANQGSEA. Deletions cut 7 bases from V and 5 bases from J, with 12 bases between. This CDR3 region has 12 residues. The CDR3 nucleotides are TGCAGCGCCCTGGCCTCTGATCAGCCCCAGCATTTT. It is translated as CSALASDQPQHF.

This clonotype was recorded a few times. J is TRBJ1-2 and V is TRBV5-1; 10 positions match TRBD1. Trimming took 4 bases from V and 3 from J; bases not matched to a gene: 6. Germline loops: CDR1 SGHRS, CDR2 YFSETQ. CDR3 length: 15 amino acids. The CDR3: CASSPPGQGYYGYTF. The CDR3, as DNA: TGCGCCAGCAGCCCCCCGGGACAGGGGTACTATGGCTACACCTTC.

The J gene is TRBJ2-7, the V gene TRBV20-1, with TRBD1 as a possible D gene (5 bases). Trimming cost V 4 bases and J 6 bases, with 13 bases left between them. CDR3 length: 12 amino acids. CDR1 DFQATT and CDR2 SNEGSKA come from the germline V gene (reference sequence). In DNA, the CDR3 is TGCAGTGCTACTAAGGGGTCGGGCGAGCAGTACTTC. As protein: CSATKGSGEQYF.